This record covers a single TCR beta chain. The data belong to a study of T cell responses to AZD1222 COVID-19 vaccine. The repertoire was sequenced with immunoSEQ multiplex PCR; TCRdb's copy has only in-frame clones and lacks some. The sample contains about 18,000 clones, roughly 90% of which appear only once. Germline loops: CDR1 SGHRS, CDR2 YFSETQ. The length of the CDR3 is 13 residues. With 5 bases removed from V and 3 bases from J, the gap between germline ends came to 12 bases. This specimen was peripheral blood, taken 28 days after the second AZD1222 dose. This clonotype was obtained from an adult who received the AZD1222 COVID-19 vaccine. This sequence joins TRBV5-1 and TRBJ2-7; no definite D call. The CDR3 DNA sequence: TGCGCCAGCAGTGATGGATTCGACTACGAGCAGTACTTC. As protein: CASSDGFDYEQYF. The entire variable domain, with the rest obtained from reference TRBV5-1 and TRBJ2-7, is as follows: KAGVTQTPRYLIKTRGQQVTLSCSPISGHRSVSWYQQTPGQGLQFLFEYFSETQRNKGNFPGRFSGRQFSNSRSEMNVSTLELGDSALYLCASSDGFDYEQYFGPGTRLTVT.